These 2 T cell receptor beta chains were all obtained from the same sample, sequenced in a study of PD-1 blockade in classical Hodgkin lymphoma. The repertoire was sequenced with immunoSEQ multiplex PCR; TCRdb's copy has only in-frame clones and lacks some. The table has tens of thousands of clones, 89% seen once. All trial patients relapsed after autologous stem cell transplantation. The sequenced sample was peripheral blood mononuclear cells (PBMCs), obtained at baseline. These receptors were collected from a human donor with classical Hodgkin lymphoma.

V gene TRBV5-1 combines with J gene TRBJ2-1, with a tentative D call TRBD2 (6 bases). The germline V and J ends were trimmed by 4 bases and 0 bases, with 17 bases remaining between them. CDR1 is SGHRS and CDR2 is YFSETQ in the germline V gene. The CDR3 is made up of 17 amino acids. The CDR3 sequence: CASSPEAWEVSYNEQFF. In DNA, the CDR3 is TGCGCCAGCAGCCCAGAGGCGTGGGAGGTCTCCTACAATGAGCAGTTCTTC.

The V call is TRBV27, the J call TRBJ2-5; 8 bases agree with TRBD2. The CDR3 consists of 14 residues. J was trimmed by 5 bases and V by 6 bases; bases with no gene match: 8. Germline assignment: CDR1 MNHEY and CDR2 SMNVEV (reference sequence). The CDR3 nucleotides read TGTGCCAGCAGGGGGAGCGGGAGTGGGGAGACCCAGTACTTC. Encoded protein: CASRGSGSGETQYF.